This record covers a single T cell receptor (beta chain). This CDR3 has 14 residues. The V gene's germline CDR1 is SGHTA and CDR2 FQGNSA. Trimming removed 5 bases from V and 5 bases from J; junction bases left unmatched: 7. The sample belongs to a study of blood T cell repertoires in COVID-19. Study-level information: The United States, Italy and Spain supplied acute and convalescent COVID-19 samples.

Some clones are missing from TCRdb's copy, which holds only in-frame ones; the method was immunoSEQ multiplex PCR. The data contain 150,000 to 200,000 clones, around 80% of them singletons. The sequenced material came from peripheral blood. The clonotype originates from a woman in her sixties or seventies with acute or convalescent COVID-19. The gene calls are TRBV7-2 and TRBJ2-3; 7 positions match TRBD2. The CDR3 region has the DNA TGTGCCAGCAGCAAAATGGGGGGGGGAGATACGCAGTATTTT. It translates to CASSKMGGGDTQYF. The variable domain in full, with the rest retrieved from reference TRBV7-2 and TRBJ2-3, is GAGVSQSPSNKVTEKGKDVELRCDPISGHTALYWYRQSLGQGLEFLIYFQGNSAPDKSGLPSDRFSAERTGGSVSTLTIQRTQQEDSAVYLCASSKMGGGDTQYFGPGTRLTVL.